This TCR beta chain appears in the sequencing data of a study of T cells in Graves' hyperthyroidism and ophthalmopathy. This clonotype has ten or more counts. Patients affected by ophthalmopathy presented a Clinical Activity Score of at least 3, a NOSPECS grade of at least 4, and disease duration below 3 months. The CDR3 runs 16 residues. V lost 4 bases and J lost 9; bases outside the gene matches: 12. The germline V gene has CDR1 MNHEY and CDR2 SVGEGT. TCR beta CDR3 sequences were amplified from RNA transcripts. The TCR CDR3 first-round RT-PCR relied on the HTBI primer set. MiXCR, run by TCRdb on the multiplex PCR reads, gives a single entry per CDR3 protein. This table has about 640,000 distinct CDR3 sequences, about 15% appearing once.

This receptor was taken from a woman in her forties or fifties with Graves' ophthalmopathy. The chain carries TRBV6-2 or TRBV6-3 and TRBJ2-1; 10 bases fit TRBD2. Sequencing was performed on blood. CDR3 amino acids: CASSSQSSGSRTEQFF. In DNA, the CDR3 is TGTGCCAGCAGTTCCCAGTCTAGCGGGAGTCGCACTGAGCAGTTCTTC.